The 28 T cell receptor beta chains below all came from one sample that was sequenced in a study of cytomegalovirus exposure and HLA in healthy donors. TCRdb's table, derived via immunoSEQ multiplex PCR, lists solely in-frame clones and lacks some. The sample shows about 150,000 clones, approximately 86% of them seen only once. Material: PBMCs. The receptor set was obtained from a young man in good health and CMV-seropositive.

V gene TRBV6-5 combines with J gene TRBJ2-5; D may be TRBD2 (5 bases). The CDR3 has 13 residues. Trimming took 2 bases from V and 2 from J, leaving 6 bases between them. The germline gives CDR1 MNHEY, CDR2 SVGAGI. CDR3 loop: CASSYPGQETQYF. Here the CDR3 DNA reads TGTGCCAGCAGTTACCCGGGGCAAGAGACCCAGTACTTC.

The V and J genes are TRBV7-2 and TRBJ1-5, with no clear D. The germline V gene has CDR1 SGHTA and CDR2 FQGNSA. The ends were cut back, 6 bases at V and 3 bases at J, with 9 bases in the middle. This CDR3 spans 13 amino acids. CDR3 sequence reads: CASSRQDNQPQHF. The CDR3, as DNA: TGTGCCAGCAGTAGGCAGGACAATCAGCCCCAGCATTTT. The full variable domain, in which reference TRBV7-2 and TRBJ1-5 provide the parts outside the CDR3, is GAGVSQSPSNKVTEKGKDVELRCDPISGHTALYWYRQSLGQGLEFLIYFQGNSAPDKSGLPSDRFSAERTGGSVSTLTIQRTQQEDSAVYLCASSRQDNQPQHFGDGTRLSIL.

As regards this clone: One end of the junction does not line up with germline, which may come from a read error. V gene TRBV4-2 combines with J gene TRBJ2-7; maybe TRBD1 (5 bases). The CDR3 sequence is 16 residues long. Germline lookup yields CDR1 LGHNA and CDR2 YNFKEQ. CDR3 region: CASSQGGGKGSSEQYF. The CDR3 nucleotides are TGTGCCAGCAGCCAAGGAGGCGGAAAGGGGTCCTCCGAGCAGTACTTC.

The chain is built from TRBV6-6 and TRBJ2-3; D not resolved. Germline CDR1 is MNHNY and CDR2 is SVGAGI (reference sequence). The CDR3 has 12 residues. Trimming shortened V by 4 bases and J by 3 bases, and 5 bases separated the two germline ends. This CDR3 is CASSSGTDTQYF. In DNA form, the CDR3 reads TGTGCCAGCAGTTCAGGTACAGATACGCAGTATTTT.

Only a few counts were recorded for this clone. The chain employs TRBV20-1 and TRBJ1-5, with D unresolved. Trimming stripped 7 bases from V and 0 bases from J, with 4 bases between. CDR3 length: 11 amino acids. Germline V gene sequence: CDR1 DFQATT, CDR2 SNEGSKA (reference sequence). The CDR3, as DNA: TGCAGTGGCGGTAGCAATCAGCCCCAGCATTTT. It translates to CSGGSNQPQHF.

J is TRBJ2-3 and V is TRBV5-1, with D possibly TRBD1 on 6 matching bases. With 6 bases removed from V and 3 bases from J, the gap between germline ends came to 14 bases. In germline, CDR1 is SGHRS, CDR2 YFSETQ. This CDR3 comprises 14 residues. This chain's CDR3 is CASKGLQGTDTQYF. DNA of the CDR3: TGCGCCAGCAAGGGATTACAGGGAACAGATACGCAGTATTTT.

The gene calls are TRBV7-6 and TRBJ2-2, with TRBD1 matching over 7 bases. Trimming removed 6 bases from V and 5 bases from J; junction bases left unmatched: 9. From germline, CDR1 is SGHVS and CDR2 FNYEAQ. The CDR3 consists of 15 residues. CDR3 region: CASSLRQGSTGELFF. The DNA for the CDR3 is TGTGCCAGCAGTCTTAGACAGGGCAGTACCGGGGAGCTGTTTTTT.

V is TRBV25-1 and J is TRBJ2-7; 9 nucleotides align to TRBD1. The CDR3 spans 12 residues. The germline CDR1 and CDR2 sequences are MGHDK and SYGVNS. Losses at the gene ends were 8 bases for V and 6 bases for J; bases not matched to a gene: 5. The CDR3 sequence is CASQQGAGEQYF. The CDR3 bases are TGTGCCAGCCAACAGGGGGCCGGCGAGCAGTACTTC.

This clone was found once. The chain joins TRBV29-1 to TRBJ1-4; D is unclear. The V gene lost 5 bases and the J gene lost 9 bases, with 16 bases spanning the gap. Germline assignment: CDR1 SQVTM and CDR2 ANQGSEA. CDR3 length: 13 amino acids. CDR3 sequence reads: CSVLGFRRKKLFF. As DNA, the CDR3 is TGCAGCGTTCTTGGGTTTCGGAGAAAAAAACTGTTTTTT. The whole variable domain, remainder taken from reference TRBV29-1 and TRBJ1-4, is SAVISQKPSRDICQRGTSLTIQCQVDSQVTMMFWYRQQPGQSLTLIATANQGSEATYESGFVIDKFPISRPNLTFSTLTVSNMSPEDSSIYLCSVLGFRRKKLFFGSGTQLSVL.

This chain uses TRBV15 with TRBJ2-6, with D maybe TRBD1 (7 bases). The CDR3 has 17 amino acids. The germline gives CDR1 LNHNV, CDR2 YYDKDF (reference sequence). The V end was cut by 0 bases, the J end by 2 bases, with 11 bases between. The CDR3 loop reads CATSRDRGAAGANVLTF. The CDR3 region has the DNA TGTGCCACCAGCAGAGACAGGGGGGCGGCTGGGGCCAACGTCCTGACTTTC.

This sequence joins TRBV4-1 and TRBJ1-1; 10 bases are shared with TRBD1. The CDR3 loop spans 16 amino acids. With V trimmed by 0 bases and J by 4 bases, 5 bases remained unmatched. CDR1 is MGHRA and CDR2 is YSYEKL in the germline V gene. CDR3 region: CASSQDRTGGLTEAFF. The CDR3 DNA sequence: TGCGCCAGCAGCCAAGACCGGACAGGGGGACTCACTGAAGCTTTCTTT.

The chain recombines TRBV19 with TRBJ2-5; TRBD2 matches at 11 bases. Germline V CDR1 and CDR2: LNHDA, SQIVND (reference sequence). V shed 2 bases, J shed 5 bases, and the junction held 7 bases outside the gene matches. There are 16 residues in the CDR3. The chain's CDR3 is CASSIRSGRAGETQYF. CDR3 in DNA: TGTGCCAGTAGTATACGTAGCGGGAGGGCGGGGGAGACCCAGTACTTC.

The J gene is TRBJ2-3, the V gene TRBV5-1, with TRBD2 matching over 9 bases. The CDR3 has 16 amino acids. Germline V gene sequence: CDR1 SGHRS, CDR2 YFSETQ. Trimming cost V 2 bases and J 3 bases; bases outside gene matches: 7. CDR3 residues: CASSLSRGGKTDTQYF. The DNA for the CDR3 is TGCGCCAGCAGCTTATCGCGGGGGGGCAAGACAGATACGCAGTATTTT. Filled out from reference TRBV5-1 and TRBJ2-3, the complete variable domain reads KAGVTQTPRYLIKTRGQQVTLSCSPISGHRSVSWYQQTPGQGLQFLFEYFSETQRNKGNFPGRFSGRQFSNSRSEMNVSTLELGDSALYLCASSLSRGGKTDTQYFGPGTRLTVL.

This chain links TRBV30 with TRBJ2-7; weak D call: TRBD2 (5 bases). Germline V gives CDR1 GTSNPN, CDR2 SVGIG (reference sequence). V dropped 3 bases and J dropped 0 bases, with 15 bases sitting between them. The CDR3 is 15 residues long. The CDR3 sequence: CAWRRPPRDSYEQYF. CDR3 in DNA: TGTGCCTGGAGGAGGCCCCCTCGGGACTCCTACGAGCAGTACTTC.

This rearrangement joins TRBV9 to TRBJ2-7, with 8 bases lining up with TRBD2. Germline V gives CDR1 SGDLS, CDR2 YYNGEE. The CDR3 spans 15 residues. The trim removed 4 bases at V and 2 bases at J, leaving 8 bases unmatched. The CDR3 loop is CASSLSGGAAYEQYF. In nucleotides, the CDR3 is TGTGCCAGCAGCCTATCGGGGGGGGCCGCCTACGAGCAGTACTTC. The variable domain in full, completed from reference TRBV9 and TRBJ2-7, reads DSGVTQTPKHLITATGQRVTLRCSPRSGDLSVYWYQQSLDQGLQFLIQYYNGEERAKGNILERFSAQQFPDLHSELNLSSLELGDSALYFCASSLSGGAAYEQYFGPGTRLTVT.

Written as DNA, the CDR3 is TGCGCCAGCAGCCAAGATCCCAGCGGCCGGACAGGGGACGGCTACACCTTC. Translation: CASSQDPSGRTGDGYTF. The rearrangement joins TRBV4-1 to TRBJ1-2; 9 bases match TRBD1. V dropped 0 bases and J dropped 8; count of bases not matched to a gene: 13. Germline V gives CDR1 MGHRA, CDR2 YSYEKL. This CDR3 spans 17 amino acids.

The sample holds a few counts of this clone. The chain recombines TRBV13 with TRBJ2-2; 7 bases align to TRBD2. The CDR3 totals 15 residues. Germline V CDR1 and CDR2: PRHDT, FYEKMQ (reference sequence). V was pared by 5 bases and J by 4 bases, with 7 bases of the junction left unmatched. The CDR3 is CASSPRGGATGELFF. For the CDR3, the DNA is TGTGCCAGCAGCCCCCGGGGAGGGGCCACCGGGGAGCTGTTTTTT.

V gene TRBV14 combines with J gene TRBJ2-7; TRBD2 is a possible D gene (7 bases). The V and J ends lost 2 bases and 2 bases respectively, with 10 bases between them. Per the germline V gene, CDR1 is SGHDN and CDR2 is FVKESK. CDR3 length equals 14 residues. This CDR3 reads CASSQRGATYEQYF. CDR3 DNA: TGTGCCAGCAGCCAACGGGGGGCCACCTACGAGCAGTACTTC.

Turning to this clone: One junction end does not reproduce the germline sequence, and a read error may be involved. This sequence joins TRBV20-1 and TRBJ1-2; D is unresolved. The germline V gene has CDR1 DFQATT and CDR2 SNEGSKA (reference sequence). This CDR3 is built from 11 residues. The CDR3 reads CSASTLGGQPF. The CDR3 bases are TGCAGTGCTAGTACCCTGGGAGGGCAACCCTTC.

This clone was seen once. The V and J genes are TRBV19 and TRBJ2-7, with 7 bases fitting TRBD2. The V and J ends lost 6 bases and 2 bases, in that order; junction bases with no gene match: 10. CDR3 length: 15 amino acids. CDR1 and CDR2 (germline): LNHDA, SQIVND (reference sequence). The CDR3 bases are TGTGCCAGTAGCCAAGGGAGGGCATCGGCCTACGAGCAGTACTTC. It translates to CASSQGRASAYEQYF.

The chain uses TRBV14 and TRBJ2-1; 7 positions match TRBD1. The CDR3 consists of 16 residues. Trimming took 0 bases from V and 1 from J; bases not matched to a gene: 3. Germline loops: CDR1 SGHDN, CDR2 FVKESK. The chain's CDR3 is CASSQEGGRSYNEQFF. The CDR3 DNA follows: TGTGCCAGCAGCCAAGAAGGGGGCCGGTCCTACAATGAGCAGTTCTTC. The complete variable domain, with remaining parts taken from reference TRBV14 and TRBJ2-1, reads EAGVTQFPSHSVIEKGQTVTLRCDPISGHDNLYWYRRVMGKEIKFLLHFVKESKQDESGMPNNRFLAERTGGTYSTLKVQPAELEDSGVYFCASSQEGGRSYNEQFFGPGTRLTVL.

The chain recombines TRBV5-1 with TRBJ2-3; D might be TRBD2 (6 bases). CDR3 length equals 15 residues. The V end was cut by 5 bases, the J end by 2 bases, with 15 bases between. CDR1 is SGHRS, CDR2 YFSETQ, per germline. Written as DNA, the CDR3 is TGCGCCAGCAGGGTCCGGGACTCCTACACAGATACGCAGTATTTT. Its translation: CASRVRDSYTDTQYF.

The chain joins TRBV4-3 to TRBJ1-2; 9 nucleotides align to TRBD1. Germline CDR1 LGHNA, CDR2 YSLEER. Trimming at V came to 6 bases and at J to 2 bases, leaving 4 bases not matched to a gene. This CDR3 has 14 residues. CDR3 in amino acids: CASRGGQGNYGYTF. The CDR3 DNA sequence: TGCGCCAGCAGGGGAGGACAGGGGAACTATGGCTACACCTTC.

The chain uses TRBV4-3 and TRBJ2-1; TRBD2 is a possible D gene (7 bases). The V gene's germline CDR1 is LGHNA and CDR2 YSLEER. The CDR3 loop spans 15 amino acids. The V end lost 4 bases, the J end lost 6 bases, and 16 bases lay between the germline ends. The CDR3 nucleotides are TGCGCCAGCAGCCCCCGGAGAGGGGGGGCCAATGAGCAGTTCTTC. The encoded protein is CASSPRRGGANEQFF.

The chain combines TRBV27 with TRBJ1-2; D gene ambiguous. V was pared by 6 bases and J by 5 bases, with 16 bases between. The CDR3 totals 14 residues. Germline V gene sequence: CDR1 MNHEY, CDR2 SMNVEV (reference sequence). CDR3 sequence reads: CASRHAVGGYGYTF. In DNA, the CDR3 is TGTGCCAGCAGACACGCGGTTGGAGGGTATGGCTACACCTTC.

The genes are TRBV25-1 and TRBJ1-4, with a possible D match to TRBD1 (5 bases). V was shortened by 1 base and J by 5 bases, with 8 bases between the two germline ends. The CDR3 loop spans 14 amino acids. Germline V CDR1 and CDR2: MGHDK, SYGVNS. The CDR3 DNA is TGTGCCAGCAGTGAATTTCGGGGGAATGAAAAACTGTTTTTT. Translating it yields CASSEFRGNEKLFF. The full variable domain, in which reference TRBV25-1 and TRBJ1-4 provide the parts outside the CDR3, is EADIYQTPRYLVIGTGKKITLECSQTMGHDKMYWYQQDPGMELHLIHYSYGVNSTEKGDLSSESTVSRIRTEHFPLTLESARPSHTSQYLCASSEFRGNEKLFFGSGTQLSVL.

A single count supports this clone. CDR3 protein: CASSSYQGAGNQPQHF. DNA of the CDR3: TGTGCCAGCAGTTCTTACCAGGGGGCCGGTAATCAGCCCCAGCATTTT. The rearrangement links TRBV6-5 to TRBJ1-5, with 8 bases matching TRBD1. V dropped 4 bases and J dropped 4; count of bases not matched to a gene: 9. The CDR3 contains 16 residues. CDR1 is MNHEY and CDR2 is SVGAGI in the germline V gene.

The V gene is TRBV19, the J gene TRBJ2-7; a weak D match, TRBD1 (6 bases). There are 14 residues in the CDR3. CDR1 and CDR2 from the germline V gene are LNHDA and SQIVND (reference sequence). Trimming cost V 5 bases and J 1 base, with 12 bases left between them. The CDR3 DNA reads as TGTGCCAGTAGTTCGTGGACAGAATCCTACGAGCAGTACTTC. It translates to CASSSWTESYEQYF. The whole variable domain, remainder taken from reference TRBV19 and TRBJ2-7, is DGGITQSPKYLFRKEGQNVTLSCEQNLNHDAMYWYRQDPGQGLRLIYYSQIVNDFQKGDIAEGYSVSREKKESFPLTVTSAQKNPTAFYLCASSSWTESYEQYFGPGTRLTVT.